Each of the 15 T cell receptor beta chains below was sequenced from the same sample in a study of CD8 T cells in ankylosing spondylitis. TCRdb re-analysed the 5' RACE reads in MiXCR, keeping a single row per CDR3 protein. The sample includes more than 600,000 distinct CDR3 sequences, 15% to 20% of them seen just once. For these TCRs, the target antigens are not known. Study observations and caveats: A TCR beta motif made of about 8 highly homologous variants seemed typical of ankylosing spondylitis blood.

The source material was blood, either unsorted or a sorted T cell fraction (not recorded which). Receptor source: a male donor with ankylosing spondylitis.

This clonotype was counted only a few times. This rearrangement joins TRBV20-1 to TRBJ1-2; D is ambiguous. The ends were cut back, 3 bases at V and 4 bases at J, with 15 bases in the middle. The CDR3 has 14 residues. The germline gives CDR1 DFQATT, CDR2 SNEGSKA (reference sequence). The CDR3 reads CSASPWGETYGYTF. CDR3 nucleotide sequence: TGCAGTGCTAGCCCGTGGGGAGAAACCTATGGCTACACCTTC.

The rearrangement joins TRBV7-3 to TRBJ2-3; 16 bases map to TRBD2. Losses at the gene ends were 2 bases for V and 4 bases for J; bases not matched to a gene: 12. The CDR3 runs 20 residues. Germline loops: CDR1 SGHTA, CDR2 FQGTGA. CDR3 sequence (DNA): TGTGCCAGCAGCTTATGGGTTACCGGGACTAGCGGGGGGGCCCCAGATACGCAGTATTTT. This codes for CASSLWVTGTSGGAPDTQYF.

This clonotype came up a few times. The chain has TRBV13 and TRBJ2-6; TRBD1 agrees at 7 bases. V trimming: 3 bases; J trimming: 0 bases; junction bases outside the gene matches: 11. There are 19 residues in the CDR3. Looked up from germline, CDR1 is PRHDT and CDR2 is FYEKMQ (reference sequence). CDR3 bases: TGTGCCAGCAGCTTTGTTATTGGGACAGTGAACTCTGGGGCCAACGTCCTGACTTTC. It specifies CASSFVIGTVNSGANVLTF.

The rearrangement links TRBV5-6 to TRBJ2-5; 7 nucleotides agree with TRBD1. V lost 1 base to trimming and J lost 1 base; unmatched junction nucleotides: 4. The CDR3 runs 15 residues. Germline V lookup: CDR1 SGHDT, CDR2 YYEEEE. The CDR3 loop reads CASSLLGQSQETQYF. The CDR3 bases are TGTGCCAGCAGCTTGCTGGGACAGTCCCAAGAGACCCAGTACTTC.

This rearrangement joins TRBV12-3 or TRBV12-4 to TRBJ2-1; no clear D gene. Trimming left V 6 bases short and J 8 bases short, with 17 bases between. The length of the CDR3 is 14 residues. For the CDR3, the DNA is TGTGCCAGCAGGGAATCCCTCCGGATCGATGAGCAGTTCTTC. Encoded protein: CASRESLRIDEQFF.

The CDR3 nucleotides are TGTGCCACCAGTGATGGGACATTTTTCAATGAGCAGTTCTTC. Translated, it gives CATSDGTFFNEQFF. V usage is TRBV24-1 and J usage is TRBJ2-1; D perhaps matches TRBD1 (6 bases). The CDR3 contains 14 residues. Germline CDR1 KGHDR, CDR2 SFDVKD. Trimming took off 3 bases at V and 6 bases at J, with 11 bases between the two ends.

This clonotype occurred a few times. The rearrangement links TRBV14 to TRBJ2-4; 9 bases line up with TRBD2. With V trimmed by 6 bases and J by 0 bases, 9 bases remained unmatched. Germline-derived CDR1 and CDR2 are SGHDN and FVKESK. The CDR3 consists of 17 residues. DNA of the CDR3: TGTGCCAGCAGTCCCAGGGCGGGAGGGCTAGCCAAAAACATTCAGTACTTC. It codes for CASSPRAGGLAKNIQYF.

This clonotype was detected once. CDR3 amino acids: CAISGPGQGVSYEQYF. In DNA form, the CDR3 reads TGTGCCATCAGTGGACCGGGACAGGGAGTCTCCTACGAGCAGTACTTC. This sequence joins TRBV10-3 and TRBJ2-7; 9 nucleotides agree with TRBD1. Looked up from germline, CDR1 is ENHRY and CDR2 is SYGVKD. J was trimmed by 0 bases and V by 4 bases; bases with no gene match: 7. This CDR3 has 16 residues.

This clonotype was counted a few times. The J gene is TRBJ1-5, the V gene TRBV2; 11 bases are a match to TRBD1. V was pared by 8 bases and J by 3 bases, with 3 bases of the junction left unmatched. Germline CDR1 and CDR2: SNHLY and FYNNEI. The CDR3 covers 14 residues. The CDR3 DNA sequence: TGTGCCAGCGGACAGGGGGCTGACAATCAGCCCCAGCATTTT. Its translation: CASGQGADNQPQHF.

This chain connects TRBV5-6 to TRBJ2-5, with D tentatively TRBD1 or TRBD2 (5 bases each). This CDR3 has 15 residues. Per germline, CDR1 SGHDT and CDR2 YYEEEE. Trimming pared 2 bases from V and 5 bases from J, leaving 16 bases between. In DNA form, the CDR3 reads TGTGCCAGCAGCTTATTGGGGGTCTCCGCGGAGACCCAGTACTTC. Translation: CASSLLGVSAETQYF.

The chain combines TRBV25-1 with TRBJ2-5; no definite D call. This CDR3 is 15 amino acids long. The V gene lost 3 bases and the J gene lost 1 base, with 12 bases spanning the gap. Germline loops: CDR1 MGHDK, CDR2 SYGVNS. CDR3 coding DNA: TGTGCCAGCAGTGACCCCCAGCCTTTCCAAGAGACCCAGTACTTC. Protein sequence: CASSDPQPFQETQYF.

This clonotype was seen a handful of times. The genes are TRBV5-1 and TRBJ2-7; perhaps D is TRBD1 or TRBD2 (5 bases each). CDR3 size: 12 residues. Trimming took 0 bases from V and 6 from J, leaving 7 bases between them. In germline, CDR1 is SGHRS, CDR2 YFSETQ. In nucleotides, the CDR3 is TGCGCCAGCAGCTTGGAGGGGACCGAGCAGTACTTC. Protein product: CASSLEGTEQYF.

This clonotype was seen more than once but under ten times. The rearrangement uses TRBV5-1 and TRBJ1-1; no definite D call. Looked up from germline, CDR1 is SGHRS and CDR2 is YFSETQ. CDR3 length: 17 amino acids. V lost 0 bases and J 5 bases, leaving 20 bases between the germline ends. The CDR3 bases are TGCGCCAGCAGCTTGGTAGGGCAGGCCGCCCGTCAGACTGAAGCTTTCTTT. It encodes CASSLVGQAARQTEAFF.

This clonotype was found many times. One junction end disagrees with the germline gene, perhaps due to a read error. The chain combines TRBV5-1 with TRBJ2-5; 8 nucleotides match TRBD1. Germline CDR1 SGHRS, CDR2 YFSETQ. This CDR3 has 14 amino acids. DNA for the CDR3: TGTGCCAGCAGCCCCGGGACAGGACAAGAGACCCAGTACTTC. It encodes CASSPGTGQETQYF.

The chain has TRBV7-2 and TRBJ1-2; 7 bases align to TRBD1. The CDR3 is 15 amino acids. V dropped 4 bases and J dropped 4; count of bases not matched to a gene: 9. Germline assignment: CDR1 SGHTA and CDR2 FQGNSA. CDR3 nucleotide sequence: TGTGCCAGCAGCTCCAACAGGGGCGGGGGCTATGGCTACACCTTC. Amino acids: CASSSNRGGGYGYTF.